The next 14 T cell receptor beta chains were all read from a single sample in a study of blood T cell repertoires in COVID-19. Generated by immunoSEQ multiplex PCR, the TCRdb table keeps only in-frame clones and is missing some. The table shows some 200,000 clones, with 80% to 90% occurring only once. Material: PBMCs or T cells enriched from blood (not recorded which). These receptors were collected from a woman aged 45-65 years who had been exposed to COVID-19.

This chain uses TRBV23-1 with TRBJ2-6; a weak D match, TRBD2 (5 bases). TRBV23-1 is reported as an ORF; its role is uncertain. The V gene lost 3 bases and the J gene lost 4 bases, with 7 bases spanning the gap. The CDR3 sequence is 14 residues long. The CDR3 reads CASSQDSGANVLTF. Written as DNA, the CDR3 is TGCGCCAGCAGTCAGGACTCGGGGGCCAACGTCCTGACTTTC.

The chain uses TRBV12-3 or TRBV12-4 and TRBJ1-1; D possibly corresponds to TRBD1 (6 bases). This CDR3 comprises 13 residues. The V end was cut by 7 bases, the J end by 11 bases, with 20 bases between. CDR3 DNA: TGTGCCAGCACCCGTGGCGGGGGCCGGCAGGCTTTCTTT. It is translated as CASTRGGGRQAFF.

The chain has TRBV5-4 and TRBJ2-1; unclear D gene. CDR3 length: 16 residues. The germline gives CDR1 SGHNT, CDR2 YYREEE (reference sequence). V lost 0 bases to trimming and J lost 10 bases, with 20 bases between them. The CDR3 region is CASSLELARPSREQFF. In DNA form, the CDR3 reads TGTGCCAGCAGCTTGGAACTGGCGAGGCCCTCTCGAGAGCAGTTCTTC.

This chain uses TRBV2 with TRBJ2-4; D might be TRBD1 (5 bases). The CDR3 contains 12 residues. Germline assignment: CDR1 SNHLY and CDR2 FYNNEI. Trimming removed 7 bases from V and 8 bases from J, with 12 bases in between. CDR3 sequence (DNA): TGTGCCAGCAAACAGGAAGGGGACATTCAGTACTTC. Its protein is CASKQEGDIQYF.

The chain is built from TRBV10-3 and TRBJ1-3; D uncertain. The V gene lost 8 bases and the J gene lost 0 bases, with 5 bases spanning the gap. This CDR3 comprises 12 residues. Germline CDR1 is ENHRY and CDR2 is SYGVKD. DNA for the CDR3: TGTGCCATCGGTAGCTCTGGAAACACCATATATTTT. Encoded protein: CAIGSSGNTIYF.

The gene calls are TRBV3-1 (or the pseudogene TRBV3-2) and TRBJ2-3; D is unresolved. Germline loops: CDR1 LGHDT, CDR2 YNNKEL (reference sequence). CDR3 length: 13 amino acids. The germline V and J ends were trimmed by 6 bases and 0 bases, with 7 bases remaining between them. CDR3 in amino acids: CASRKESTDTQYF. CDR3 nucleotides: TGTGCCAGCAGGAAGGAGAGCACAGATACGCAGTATTTT.

The V gene is TRBV5-6, the J gene TRBJ1-2; the match to TRBD1 covers 8 bases. The germline CDR1 and CDR2 sequences are SGHDT and YYEEEE. There are 16 residues in the CDR3. Germline trimming cut 4 bases from V and 3 bases from J; bases unmatched to any gene: 11. The CDR3: CASSPATGGGDYGYTF. As DNA, the CDR3 is TGTGCCAGCAGCCCGGCCACAGGGGGGGGAGACTATGGCTACACCTTC.

The chain joins TRBV15 to TRBJ2-1; 7 bases are shared with TRBD1. CDR3 length: 17 amino acids. V shed 1 base, J shed 2 bases, and the junction held 8 bases outside the gene matches. CDR1 is LNHNV, CDR2 YYDKDF, per germline (reference sequence). The CDR3 DNA reads TGTGCCACCAGCAGAGGTATAAGGGACAGCACCTACAATGAGCAGTTCTTC. It yields the protein CATSRGIRDSTYNEQFF.

The chain carries TRBV9 and TRBJ2-1, with D possibly TRBD2 on 6 matching bases. CDR1 and CDR2 from the germline V gene are SGDLS and YYNGEE. V was pared by 1 base and J by 4 bases, with 12 bases between. The CDR3 extends over 15 amino acids. CDR3 residues: CASSVRWGDYNEQFF. The DNA of the CDR3 is TGTGCCAGCAGCGTAAGGTGGGGGGATTACAATGAGCAGTTCTTC.

This chain links TRBV6-6 with TRBJ2-7; the match to TRBD2 covers 8 bases. After removal of 2 bases from V and 10 bases from J, the junction contained 7 bases not matched to a gene. The CDR3 spans 13 residues. CDR1 is MNHNY, CDR2 SVGAGI, per germline (reference sequence). CDR3: CASSYSGGGRQYF. The CDR3 DNA reads as TGTGCCAGCAGTTACAGCGGGGGAGGGAGACAGTACTTC.

This clone was recorded a few times. This chain joins TRBV12-3 or TRBV12-4 and TRBJ2-3, with D possibly TRBD1 on 6 matching bases. The V end lost 7 bases, the J end lost 5 bases, and 13 bases lay between the germline ends. The CDR3 runs to 13 residues. CDR3 coding DNA: TGTGCCAGCAAACCGGGACACCGAGATACGCAGTATTTT. Translation gives CASKPGHRDTQYF.

This rearrangement joins TRBV10-2 to TRBJ1-2, with 8 bases aligning to TRBD1. The V and J ends lost 6 bases and 6 bases, in that order; junction bases with no gene match: 6. There are 13 residues in the CDR3. Germline loops: CDR1 WSHSY, CDR2 SAAADI. CDR3 DNA sequence: TGCGCCAGCAGCCCAATACAGGGGGATGGCTACACCTTC. Its protein is CASSPIQGDGYTF.

V and J are TRBV21-1 and TRBJ1-1; the table's D call of TRBD1 was not tested on the DNA. TRBV21-1 is marked as a pseudogene. The CDR3 sequence is 12 residues long. Here the CDR3 reads CASKERTTVAFF. The CDR3, as DNA: TGTGCCAGCAAAGAAAGGACAACGGTCGCTTTCTTT.

About this clone: Other DNA sequences in the same sample also yield this CDR3. The chain combines TRBV10-2 with TRBJ1-2; D unclear. Trimming removed 5 bases from V and 0 bases from J, with 7 bases in between. CDR3 length: 13 residues. CDR1 and CDR2 (germline): WSHSY, SAAADI. CDR3 sequence: CASSNLANYGYTF. The CDR3 nucleotides read TGCGCCAGCAGTAACTTAGCTAACTATGGCTACACCTTC.